The source of this T cell receptor (beta chain) is a study of cytomegalovirus exposure and HLA in healthy donors. Here immunoSEQ multiplex PCR was the method, and the copy in TCRdb shows in-frame clones only, minus some. In the table there are approximately 170,000 clones, 84% of which are singletons. The germline V and J ends were trimmed by 5 bases and 4 bases, with 18 bases remaining between them. CDR1 is MDHEN, CDR2 SYDVKM, per germline. The CDR3 loop spans 15 amino acids. This clonotype was sampled from a man aged 25-45 years in good health and CMV-seropositive. Sequenced sample: PBMCs. The chain links TRBV28 to TRBJ2-7; a possible D gene is TRBD1 (6 bases). This chain's CDR3 is CASSLGTLVDYEQYF. The CDR3 bases are TGTGCCAGCAGTCTTGGGACACTAGTCGATTACGAGCAGTACTTC.